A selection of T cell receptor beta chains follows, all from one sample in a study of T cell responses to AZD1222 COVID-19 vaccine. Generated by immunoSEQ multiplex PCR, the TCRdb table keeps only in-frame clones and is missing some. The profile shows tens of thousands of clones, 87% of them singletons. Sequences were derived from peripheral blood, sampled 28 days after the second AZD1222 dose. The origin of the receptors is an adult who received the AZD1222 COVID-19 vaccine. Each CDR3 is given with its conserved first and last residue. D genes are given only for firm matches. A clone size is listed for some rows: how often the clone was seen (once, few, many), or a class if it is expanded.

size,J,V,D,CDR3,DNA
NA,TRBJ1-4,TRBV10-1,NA,CASSRGPPGATNEKLFF,TGCGCCAGCAGCCGGGGACCGCCGGGTGCAACTAATGAAAAACTGTTTTTT
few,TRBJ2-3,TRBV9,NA,CASSPGGGPDTQYF,TGTGCCAGCAGCCCCGGAGGAGGACCAGATACGCAGTATTTT
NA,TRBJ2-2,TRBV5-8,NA,CASSLGGPGELFF,TGTGCCAGCAGCTTGGGAGGACCCGGGGAGCTGTTTTTT
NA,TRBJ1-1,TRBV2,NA,CASNPAGNTEAFF,TGTGCCAGCAACCCGGCCGGGAACACTGAAGCTTTCTTT
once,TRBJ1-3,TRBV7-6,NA,CASSLGRTGNTIYF,TGTGCCAGCAGCTTAGGACGGACTGGAAACACCATATATTTT
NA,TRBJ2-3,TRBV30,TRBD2,CAWSVGGTAWDTQYF,TGTGCCTGGAGTGTGGGGGGGACGGCCTGGGATACGCAGTATTTT
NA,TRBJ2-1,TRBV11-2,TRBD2,CASSLRLAGSNEQFF,TGTGCCAGCAGCTTACGACTAGCGGGCTCCAATGAGCAGTTCTTC
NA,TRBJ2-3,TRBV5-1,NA,CASSLSDAGGTQYF,TGCGCCAGCAGCTTATCGGATGCCGGGGGTACGCAGTATTTT
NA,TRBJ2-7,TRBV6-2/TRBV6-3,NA,CASSYGSRIAYEQYF,TGTGCCAGCAGTTACGGTAGCCGTATAGCCTACGAGCAGTACTTC
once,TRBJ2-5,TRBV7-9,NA,CASSTTETQYF,TGTGCCAGCAGCACTACAGAGACCCAGTACTTC
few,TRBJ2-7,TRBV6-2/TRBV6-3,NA,CASSYYGGDEQYF,TGTGCCAGCAGTTACTATGGAGGGGACGAGCAGTACTTC
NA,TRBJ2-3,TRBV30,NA,CAWSARGGGTDTQYF,TGTGCCTGGAGTGCGAGAGGGGGGGGCACAGATACGCAGTATTTT
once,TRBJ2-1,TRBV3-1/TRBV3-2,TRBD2,CASSPTTSVSSYNEQFF,TGTGCCAGCAGCCCGACTACTAGCGTGAGCTCCTACAATGAGCAGTTCTTC
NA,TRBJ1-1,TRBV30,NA,CAWSVTAWNTEAFF,TGTGCCTGGAGTGTCACAGCCTGGAACACTGAAGCTTTCTTT
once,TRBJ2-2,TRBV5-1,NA,CASSLAGGGELFF,TGCGCCAGCAGCTTGGCCGGGGGCGGGGAGCTGTTTTTT
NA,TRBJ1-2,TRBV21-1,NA,CASSPRQETNYGYTF,TGTGCCAGCAGCCCCAGACAGGAAACTAACTATGGCTACACCTTC
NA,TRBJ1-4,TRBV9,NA,CASSVAGTNEKLFF,TGTGCCAGCAGCGTAGCAGGTACTAATGAAAAACTGTTTTTT
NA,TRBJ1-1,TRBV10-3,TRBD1,CAIHRDRGQNTEAFF,TGTGCCATTCACCGGGACAGGGGGCAAAACACTGAAGCTTTCTTT
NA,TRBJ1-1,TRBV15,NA,CATSTLTTEAFF,TGTGCCACCAGCACGTTGACCACTGAAGCTTTCTTT
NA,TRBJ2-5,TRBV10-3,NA,CAIMAGSRETQYF,TGTGCCATCATGGCAGGGTCTCGGGAGACCCAGTACTTC
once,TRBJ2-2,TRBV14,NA,CASSPVWGVNTGELFF,TGTGCCAGCAGCCCCGTCTGGGGAGTGAACACCGGGGAGCTGTTTTTT
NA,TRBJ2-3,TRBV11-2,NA,CASSADRDSDTQYF,TGTGCCAGCAGCGCCGACAGGGACTCAGATACGCAGTATTTT
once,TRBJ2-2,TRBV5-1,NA,CASLPAGADTGELFF,TGCGCCAGCCTTCCGGCCGGGGCGGACACCGGGGAGCTGTTTTTT
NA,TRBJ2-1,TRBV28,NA,CASSRGGGDEQFF,TGTGCCAGCAGCCGAGGGGGAGGGGATGAGCAGTTCTTC
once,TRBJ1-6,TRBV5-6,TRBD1,CASSSRQGGNSPLHF,TGTGCCAGCAGCTCACGACAGGGGGGGAATTCACCCCTCCACTTT
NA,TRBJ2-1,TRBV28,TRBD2,CASSAGDGGTSGRPVYNEQFF,TGTGCCAGCAGTGCTGGGGACGGCGGGACTAGCGGGAGGCCAGTTTACAATGAGCAGTTCTTC
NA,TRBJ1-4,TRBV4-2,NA,CASSQEVHREDEKLFF,TGTGCCAGCAGCCAAGAAGTCCACAGGGAGGACGAAAAACTGTTTTTT
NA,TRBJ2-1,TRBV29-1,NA,CSVETGVYEQFF,TGCAGCGTTGAAACGGGAGTATATGAGCAGTTCTTC
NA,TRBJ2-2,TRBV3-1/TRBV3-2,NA,CASSQGSSHTGELFF,TGTGCCAGCAGCCAAGGATCCAGTCACACCGGGGAGCTGTTTTTT
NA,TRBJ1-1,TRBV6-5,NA,CASSRRLFGEAFF,TGTGCCAGCAGCCGTAGGCTTTTCGGTGAAGCTTTCTTT
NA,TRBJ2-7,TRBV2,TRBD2,CASNRGSSGRAYEQYF,TGTGCCAGCAACCGAGGGTCTAGCGGGAGGGCCTACGAGCAGTACTTC
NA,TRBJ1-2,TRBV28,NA,CASAPQGRDGYTF,TGTGCCAGCGCGCCCCAGGGGAGGGATGGCTACACCTTC
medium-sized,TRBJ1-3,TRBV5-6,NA,CASSLTAGNTIYF,TGTGCCAGCAGCTTAACGGCTGGAAACACCATATATTTT
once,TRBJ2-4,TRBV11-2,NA,CASSSLRPSTGPAGVQYF,TGTGCCAGCAGCTCCCTTAGACCCTCAACAGGGCCCGCTGGGGTTCAGTACTTC
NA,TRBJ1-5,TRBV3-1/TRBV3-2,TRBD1,CASSGQGPQHF,TGTGCCAGCAGCGGACAGGGCCCCCAGCATTTT
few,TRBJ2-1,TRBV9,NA,CASSVASGGRRSYNEQFF,TGTGCCAGCAGCGTAGCTTCTGGGGGTCGGCGCTCCTACAATGAGCAGTTCTTC
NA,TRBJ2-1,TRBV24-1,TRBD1,CATSDRGTGHRNEQFF,TGTGCCACCAGTGACCGTGGGACAGGGCATCGCAATGAGCAGTTCTTC
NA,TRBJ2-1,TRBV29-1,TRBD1,CSANHRQGSGSYNEQFF,TGCAGCGCTAACCACAGACAGGGCAGCGGCTCCTACAATGAGCAGTTCTTC
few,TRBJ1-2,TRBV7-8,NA,CASSLSGTRRHGYTF,TGTGCCAGCAGCTTATCGGGGACCCGGAGGCATGGCTACACCTTC
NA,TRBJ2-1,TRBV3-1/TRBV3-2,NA,CASSQEASSYNEQFF,TGTGCCAGCAGCCAAGAGGCTAGCTCTTACAATGAGCAGTTCTTC
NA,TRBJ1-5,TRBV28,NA,CASSLSGNQPQHF,TGTGCCAGCAGTTTATCTGGCAATCAGCCCCAGCATTTT
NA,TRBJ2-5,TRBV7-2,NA,CASSPEWGSQYF,TGTGCCAGCAGCCCGGAGTGGGGGTCCCAGTACTTC
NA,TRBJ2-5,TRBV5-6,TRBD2,CASSKFGLGGETQYF,TGTGCCAGCAGCAAGTTCGGACTAGGCGGAGAGACCCAGTACTTC
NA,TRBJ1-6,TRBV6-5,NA,CASSYSTGGSHSPLHF,TGTGCCAGCAGTTACTCGACGGGGGGCTCTCATTCACCCCTCCACTTT
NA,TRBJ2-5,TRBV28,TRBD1,CASSPWTGTQETQYF,TGTGCCAGCAGTCCGTGGACAGGGACACAAGAGACCCAGTACTTC
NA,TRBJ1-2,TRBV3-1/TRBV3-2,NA,CASSQRGGVDNYGYTF,TGTGCCAGCAGCCAACGGGGGGGCGTAGATAACTATGGCTACACCTTC
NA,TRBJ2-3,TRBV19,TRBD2,CASGGPMTSGRTDTQYF,TGTGCCAGTGGCGGTCCGATGACTAGCGGGAGGACAGATACGCAGTATTTT
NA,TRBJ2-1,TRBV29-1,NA,CSPRLNNEQFF,TGCAGCCCCCGTTTGAACAATGAGCAGTTCTTC
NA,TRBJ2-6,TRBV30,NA,CAWSVRGLGANVLTF,TGTGCCTGGAGTGTGCGGGGTTTGGGGGCCAACGTCCTGACTTTC
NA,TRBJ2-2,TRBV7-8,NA,CASSQSGLYTGELFF,TGTGCCAGCAGCCAATCTGGGCTGTACACCGGGGAGCTGTTTTTT
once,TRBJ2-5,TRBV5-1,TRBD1,CASSSGQGMETQYF,TGCGCCAGCAGCTCGGGACAGGGGATGGAGACCCAGTACTTC
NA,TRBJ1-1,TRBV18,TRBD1,CASSPQGAGVNTEAFF,TGTGCCAGCTCACCACAGGGGGCGGGGGTGAACACTGAAGCTTTCTTT
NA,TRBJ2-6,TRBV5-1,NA,CASSLRTLDSGANVLTF,TGCGCCAGCAGCTTGCGTACCCTCGACTCTGGGGCCAACGTCCTGACTTTC